These T cell receptor beta chains were read from a single sample in a study of blood T cell repertoires in COVID-19. Assay: immunoSEQ multiplex PCR; the TCRdb copy retains only in-frame clones and omits some. The profile shows 100,000 or so clones, roughly 76% of them singletons. The specimen sequenced was peripheral blood. These receptors all come from a human donor in a cohort sampled during active COVID-19. The CDR3 runs from the conserved cysteine through the conserved F or W. Each record gives: J gene, D gene, V gene, clone size, CDR3 DNA, CDR3 protein. D genes are given only for firm matches. Only some rows state a clone size, as once, few, many or a class for expanded clones.

j_call: TRBJ1-2; d_call: NA; v_call: TRBV7-3; clone_size: NA; cdr3_nt: TGTGCCAGCAGCTTAAACGGGAACTATGGCTACACCTTC; cdr3_aa: CASSLNGNYGYTF
j_call: TRBJ2-1; d_call: TRBD1; v_call: TRBV27; clone_size: NA; cdr3_nt: TGTGCCAGCAGTTCACTTGGGACAGGGGACGACAATGAGCAGTTCTTC; cdr3_aa: CASSSLGTGDDNEQFF
j_call: TRBJ2-7; d_call: TRBD2; v_call: TRBV25-1; clone_size: NA; cdr3_nt: TGTGCCAGCAGTGTCGGGACTAGCGCCTACGAGCAGTACTTC; cdr3_aa: CASSVGTSAYEQYF
j_call: TRBJ1-2; d_call: TRBD1; v_call: TRBV6-5; clone_size: NA; cdr3_nt: TGTGCCAGCAGTTCCCAGACAGGGGGTGCTTATGGCTACACCTTC; cdr3_aa: CASSSQTGGAYGYTF
j_call: TRBJ2-1; d_call: NA; v_call: TRBV27; clone_size: NA; cdr3_nt: TGTGCCAGCAAAGGATGGACAGCCAAGGGCAATGAGCAGTTCTTC; cdr3_aa: CASKGWTAKGNEQFF
j_call: TRBJ1-2; d_call: TRBD1; v_call: TRBV6-5; clone_size: NA; cdr3_nt: TGTGCCAGCAGTAGGGACAGAGCCTATGGCTACACCTTC; cdr3_aa: CASSRDRAYGYTF
j_call: TRBJ2-5; d_call: TRBD2; v_call: TRBV15; clone_size: few; cdr3_nt: TGTGCCACTCACCCGATAGCGGGAGGGCCGGAGACCCAGTACTTC; cdr3_aa: CATHPIAGGPETQYF
j_call: TRBJ2-7; d_call: TRBD2; v_call: TRBV3-1/TRBV3-2; clone_size: NA; cdr3_nt: TGTGCGACGAGCGGGAGATTTTTAGGCGAGCAGTACTTC; cdr3_aa: CATSGRFLGEQYF
j_call: TRBJ1-5; d_call: TRBD1; v_call: TRBV28; clone_size: NA; cdr3_nt: TGTGCCAGCAGTTCGGCAGGGGGCACAAATCAGCCCCAGCATTTT; cdr3_aa: CASSSAGGTNQPQHF
j_call: TRBJ1-5; d_call: TRBD1; v_call: TRBV19; clone_size: NA; cdr3_nt: TGTGCCAGTAGGCCCGGGACAGGGGGCTGGGTGTATCAGCCCCAGCATTTT; cdr3_aa: CASRPGTGGWVYQPQHF
j_call: TRBJ1-1; d_call: TRBD1; v_call: TRBV5-6; clone_size: NA; cdr3_nt: TGTGCCAGCAGCCCAACGAAGGGGGCGCCGTATGACACTGAAGCTTTCTTT; cdr3_aa: CASSPTKGAPYDTEAFF